This TCR beta chain was profiled in a study of T-cell reconstitution after alpha-beta-depleted transplantation in children. This clonotype was detected a few times. Unique molecular identifiers were incorporated during preparation of the TCRbeta library. TCRdb processed the PCR reads anew with MiXCR; each CDR3 protein has one entry. The sample carries 300,000 or so distinct CDR3 sequences, more than 9% recorded once. The CDR3 spans 14 residues. Germline trimming cut 2 bases from V and 5 bases from J; bases unmatched to any gene: 6. Germline V gene data show CDR1 as DFQATT and CDR2 as SNEGSKA (reference sequence).

The specimen comprised PBMCs from the stem cell graft donor, sampled from the stem cell graft. This TCR was sampled from a human donor who donated a stem cell graft to a child with SCID. The chain links TRBV20-1 to TRBJ2-5, with 9 nucleotides matching TRBD1. The CDR3 region has the DNA TGCAGTGCTAGATCGGACAGGGGACAGGAGACCCAGTACTTC. It translates to CSARSDRGQETQYF.